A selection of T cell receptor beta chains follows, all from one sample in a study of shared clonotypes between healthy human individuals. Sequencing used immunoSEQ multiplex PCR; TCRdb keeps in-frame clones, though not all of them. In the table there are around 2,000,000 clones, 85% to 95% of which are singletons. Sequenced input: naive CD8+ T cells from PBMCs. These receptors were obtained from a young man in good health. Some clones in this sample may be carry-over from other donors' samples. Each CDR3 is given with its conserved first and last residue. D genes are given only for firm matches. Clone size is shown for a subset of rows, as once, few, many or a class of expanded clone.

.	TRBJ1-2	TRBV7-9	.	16	CASSYPPGAGDYGYTF	TGTGCCAGCAGCTACCCCCCGGGGGCGGGTGACTATGGCTACACCTTC
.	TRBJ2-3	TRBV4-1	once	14	CASSQATVLDTQYF	TGCGCCAGCAGCCAAGCGACAGTCTTGGATACGCAGTATTTT
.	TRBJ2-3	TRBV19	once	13	CASSILGADTQYF	TGTGCCAGTAGTATACTGGGGGCAGATACGCAGTATTTT
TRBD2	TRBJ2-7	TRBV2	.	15	CASSEFSGTSYEQYF	TGTGCCAGCAGTGAATTTAGCGGGACCTCCTACGAGCAGTACTTC
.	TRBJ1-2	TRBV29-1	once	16	CSVESLVAGGIYGYTF	TGCAGCGTTGAGTCGTTAGTGGCAGGTGGTATCTATGGCTACACCTTC
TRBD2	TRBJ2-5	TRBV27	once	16	CASSLLGSSGGETQYF	TGTGCCAGCAGTTTATTAGGATCTAGCGGTGGGGAGACCCAGTACTTC
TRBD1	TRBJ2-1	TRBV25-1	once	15	CASSEGDRGYNEQFF	TGTGCCAGCAGTGAGGGGGACAGGGGATACAATGAGCAGTTCTTC
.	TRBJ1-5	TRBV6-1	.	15	CASREETGSNQPQHF	TGTGCCAGCAGGGAAGAGACAGGAAGCAATCAGCCCCAGCATTTT
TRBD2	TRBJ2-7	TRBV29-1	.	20	CSVEDAQGLAEPARSYEQYF	TGCAGCGTTGAAGATGCACAGGGACTAGCGGAACCCGCCAGGTCCTACGAGCAGTACTTC
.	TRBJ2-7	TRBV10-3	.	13	CAISESGHYEQYF	TGTGCCATCAGTGAGTCGGGCCACTACGAGCAGTACTTC
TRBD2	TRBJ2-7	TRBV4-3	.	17	CASSQDLTSGTAYEQYF	TGCGCCAGCAGCCAAGATCTAACTAGCGGGACAGCCTACGAGCAGTACTTC
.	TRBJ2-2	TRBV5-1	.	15	CASSFMGPNTGELFF	TGCGCCAGCAGCTTTATGGGACCTAACACCGGGGAGCTGTTTTTT
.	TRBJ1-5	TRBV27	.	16	CASSSSVWGALQPQHF	TGTGCCAGCAGTTCCTCAGTATGGGGGGCGCTTCAGCCCCAGCATTTT
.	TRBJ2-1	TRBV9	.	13	CASSVGGWSEQFF	TGTGCCAGCAGCGTAGGAGGGTGGTCTGAGCAGTTCTTC
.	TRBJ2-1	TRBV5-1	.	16	CASSLERGGPYNEQFF	TGCGCCAGCAGCTTGGAAAGGGGGGGACCCTACAATGAGCAGTTCTTC
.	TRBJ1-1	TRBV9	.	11	CASGMNTEAFF	TGTGCCAGCGGGATGAACACTGAAGCTTTCTTT
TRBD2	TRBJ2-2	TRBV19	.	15	CASSIGSGLVEELFF	TGTGCCAGTAGTATTGGTTCCGGACTAGTCGAGGAGCTGTTTTTT
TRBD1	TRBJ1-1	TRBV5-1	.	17	CASSVGQGFYMNTEAFF	TGCGCCAGCAGTGTCGGACAGGGGTTCTACATGAACACTGAAGCTTTCTTT
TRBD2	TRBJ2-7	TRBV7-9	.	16	CASSLGTSGNSYEQYF	TGTGCCAGCAGCTTAGGGACTAGCGGGAACTCCTACGAGCAGTACTTC
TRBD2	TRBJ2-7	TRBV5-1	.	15	CASSLASGRIDEQYF	TGCGCCAGCAGCTTGGCTAGCGGGAGGATCGACGAGCAGTACTTC
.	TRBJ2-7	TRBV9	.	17	CASSPSTYAGTSYEQYF	TGTGCCAGCAGCCCTTCCACTTACGCGGGTACATCCTACGAGCAGTACTTC
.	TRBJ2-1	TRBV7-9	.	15	CASSRGGGSYNEQFF	TGTGCCAGCAGCCGCGGGGGCGGCTCCTACAATGAGCAGTTCTTC
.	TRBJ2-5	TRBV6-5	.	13	CASSPPGEETQYF	TGTGCCAGCAGCCCTCCAGGGGAGGAGACCCAGTACTTC
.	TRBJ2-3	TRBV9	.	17	CASSVGRLVTGSDTQYF	TGTGCCAGCAGCGTAGGACGACTTGTTACGGGCTCAGATACGCAGTATTTT
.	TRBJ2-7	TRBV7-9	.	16	CASSLLGGTVSYEQYF	TGTGCCAGCAGCTTGTTAGGCGGGACAGTCTCCTACGAGCAGTACTTC
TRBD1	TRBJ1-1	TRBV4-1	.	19	CASSVTSSGSDRGSTEAFF	TGCGCCAGCAGCGTTACTTCTTCGGGTTCGGACAGGGGCAGCACTGAAGCTTTCTTT
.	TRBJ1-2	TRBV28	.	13	CASSRDTFYGYTF	TGTGCCAGCTCAAGGGACACCTTCTATGGCTACACCTTC
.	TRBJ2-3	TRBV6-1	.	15	CASSPPPLRWDTQYF	TGTGCCAGCAGCCCGCCGCCGCTTCGGTGGGATACGCAGTATTTT
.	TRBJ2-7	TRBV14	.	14	CASSQDHRPYEQYF	TGTGCCAGCAGCCAAGATCACAGACCATACGAGCAGTACTTC
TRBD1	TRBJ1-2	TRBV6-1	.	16	CASSEYGEGAFYGYTF	TGTGCCAGCAGTGAATACGGGGAGGGGGCCTTCTATGGCTACACCTTC
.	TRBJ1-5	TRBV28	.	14	CASMRGYDNQPQHF	TGTGCCAGCATGAGGGGGTACGACAATCAGCCCCAGCATTTT
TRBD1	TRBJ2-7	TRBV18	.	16	CASSPSGGQGSYEQYF	TGTGCCAGCTCACCCAGCGGTGGACAGGGGTCCTACGAGCAGTACTTC
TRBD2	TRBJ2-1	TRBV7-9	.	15	CASSLAGGTGNEQFF	TGTGCCAGCAGCTTAGCGGGAGGGACTGGCAATGAGCAGTTCTTC
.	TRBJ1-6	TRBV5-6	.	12	CASSQTNSPLHF	TGTGCCAGCAGCCAGACAAATTCACCCCTCCACTTT
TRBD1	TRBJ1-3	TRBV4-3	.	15	CASSQGTGQGNTIYF	TGCGCCAGCAGCCAAGGGACAGGGCAAGGAAACACCATATATTTT